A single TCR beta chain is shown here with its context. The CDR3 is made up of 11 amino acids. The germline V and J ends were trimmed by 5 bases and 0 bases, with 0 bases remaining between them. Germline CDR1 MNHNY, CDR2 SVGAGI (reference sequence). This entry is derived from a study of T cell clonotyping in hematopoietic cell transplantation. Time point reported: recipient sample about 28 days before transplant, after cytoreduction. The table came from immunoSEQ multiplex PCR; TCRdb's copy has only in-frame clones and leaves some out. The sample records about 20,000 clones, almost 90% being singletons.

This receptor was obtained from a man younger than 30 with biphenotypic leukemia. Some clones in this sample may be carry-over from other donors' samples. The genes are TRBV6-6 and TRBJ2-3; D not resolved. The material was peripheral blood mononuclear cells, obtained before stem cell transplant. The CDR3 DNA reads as TGTGCCAGCAGTAGCACAGATACGCAGTATTTT. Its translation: CASSSTDTQYF.